The source of this T cell receptor beta chain is a study of shared clonotypes between healthy human individuals. At the level of the study: Donor ages ranged 18 to 49 years: a couple of women, a few men.

Several immunoSEQ plates held equal portions of the genomic DNA taken from each subset. The data were produced by immunoSEQ multiplex PCR, yet TCRdb's version contains in-frame clones alone and is incomplete. Of over 850,000 clones listed, about 80% are singletons. Germline CDR1 reads MNHEY; CDR2 reads SMNVEV (reference sequence). The J segment lost 3 bases and the V segment lost 2 bases, leaving 3 bases of the junction unmatched. The CDR3 runs to 14 residues. A note on this clone: Its antigen is undetermined.

Study results and caveats: Sharing of clonotypes among donors was expected to vary with sequencing depth.

The sequenced sample was memory CD4+ T cells from PBMCs. This sample's subset: CD45RA-negative fraction. The chain employs TRBV27 and TRBJ1-1; 7 bases match TRBD1. The TCR originated in a man younger than 35 in good health. Some clones in this sample may be carry-over from other donors' samples. The CDR3 bases are TGTGCCAGCAGTTTAACCAGGGGGGACACTGAAGCTTTCTTT. This codes for CASSLTRGDTEAFF.